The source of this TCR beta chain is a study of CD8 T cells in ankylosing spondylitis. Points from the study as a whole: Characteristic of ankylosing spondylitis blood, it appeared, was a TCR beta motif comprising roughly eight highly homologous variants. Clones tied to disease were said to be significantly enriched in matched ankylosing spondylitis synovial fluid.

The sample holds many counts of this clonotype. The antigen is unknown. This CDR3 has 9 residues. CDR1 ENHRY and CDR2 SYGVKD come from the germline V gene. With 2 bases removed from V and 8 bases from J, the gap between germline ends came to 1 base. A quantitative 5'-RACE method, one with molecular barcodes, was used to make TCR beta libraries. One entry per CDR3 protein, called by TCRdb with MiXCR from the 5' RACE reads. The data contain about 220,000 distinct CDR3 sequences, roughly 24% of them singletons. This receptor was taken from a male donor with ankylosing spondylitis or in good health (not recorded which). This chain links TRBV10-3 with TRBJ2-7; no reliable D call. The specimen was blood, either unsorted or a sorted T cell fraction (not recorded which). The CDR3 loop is CAISEKQYF. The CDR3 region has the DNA TGTGCCATCAGTGAGAAGCAGTACTTC.